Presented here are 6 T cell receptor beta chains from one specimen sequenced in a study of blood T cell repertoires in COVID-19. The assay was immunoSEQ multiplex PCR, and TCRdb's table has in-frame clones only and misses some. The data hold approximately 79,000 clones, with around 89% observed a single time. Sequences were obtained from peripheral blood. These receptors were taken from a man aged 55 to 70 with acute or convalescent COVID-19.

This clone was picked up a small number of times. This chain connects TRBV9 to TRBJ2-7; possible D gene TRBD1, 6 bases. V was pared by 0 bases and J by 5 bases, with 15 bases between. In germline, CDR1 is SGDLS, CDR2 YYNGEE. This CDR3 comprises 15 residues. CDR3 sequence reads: CASSVGTAPGHEQYF. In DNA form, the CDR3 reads TGTGCCAGCAGCGTAGGGACAGCCCCAGGGCACGAGCAGTACTTC.

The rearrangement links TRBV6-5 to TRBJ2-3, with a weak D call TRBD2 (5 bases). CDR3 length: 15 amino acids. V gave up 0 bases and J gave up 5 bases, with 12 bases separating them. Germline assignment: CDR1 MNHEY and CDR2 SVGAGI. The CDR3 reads CASSYSGGEGDTQYF. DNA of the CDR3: TGTGCCAGCAGTTACTCCGGCGGAGAGGGAGATACGCAGTATTTT.

The chain's CDR3 is CASSENGLAGVTSNTQYF. The CDR3 DNA sequence: TGCGCCAGCAGTGAAAACGGACTAGCGGGAGTAACGTCTAATACGCAGTATTTT. The chain has TRBV10-1 and TRBJ2-3; 13 bases agree with TRBD2. The length of the CDR3 is 18 residues. Looked up from germline, CDR1 is WNHNN and CDR2 is SYGVQD (reference sequence). The V gene end was trimmed by 3 bases and the J gene end by 7 bases; junction bases not matched to a gene: 13.

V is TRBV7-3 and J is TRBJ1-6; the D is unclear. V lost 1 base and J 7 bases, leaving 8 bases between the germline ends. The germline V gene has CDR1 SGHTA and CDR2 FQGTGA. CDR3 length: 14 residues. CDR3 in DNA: TGTGCCAGCAGCTTAAGGATACAGAATTCACCCCTCCACTTT. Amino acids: CASSLRIQNSPLHF.

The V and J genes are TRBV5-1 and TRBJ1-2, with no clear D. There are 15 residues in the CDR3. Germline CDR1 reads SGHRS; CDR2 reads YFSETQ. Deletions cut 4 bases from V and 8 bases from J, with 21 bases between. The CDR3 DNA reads TGCGCCAGCAGCAAGTTTGAGGGTTATCTTGAGGGCTACACCTTC. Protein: CASSKFEGYLEGYTF. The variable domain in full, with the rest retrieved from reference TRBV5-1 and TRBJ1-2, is KAGVTQTPRYLIKTRGQQVTLSCSPISGHRSVSWYQQTPGQGLQFLFEYFSETQRNKGNFPGRFSGRQFSNSRSEMNVSTLELGDSALYLCASSKFEGYLEGYTFGSGTRLTVV.

CDR3 in DNA: TGTGCCAGCTCACTGGGGGGGCGGGGCAATCAGCCCCAGCATTTT. Its translation: CASSLGGRGNQPQHF. The chain is built from TRBV18 and TRBJ1-5, with D possibly being TRBD1 (6 bases). Germline loops: CDR1 KGHSH, CDR2 LQKENI. With 4 bases removed from V and 2 bases from J, the gap between germline ends came to 12 bases. CDR3 length equals 15 residues.